Here is one TCR beta chain with its context. Its antigen is currently unknown. The CDR3 extends over 15 amino acids. Deletions cut 3 bases from V and 3 bases from J, with 18 bases between. Germline CDR1 DFQATT, CDR2 SNEGSKA (reference sequence). The data originate from a study of lung T cells in sarcoidosis with Löfgren's syndrome. Study-wide points: Shared TRAV12-1 and TRBV2 CDR3 motifs were reported across several patients. Sarcoidosis antigen recognition was only suggested, antigen unidentified. Löfgren's syndrome patients reportedly showed greatest TRAV12-1 and TRBV2 expansion versus controls.

TCRdb independently ran MiXCR on the reads; one entry per CDR3 protein. The sample shows 3,000 or so distinct CDR3 sequences, roughly a quarter of them seen only once. Sequences were obtained from CD4+ T cells from bronchoalveolar lavage. This chain links TRBV20-1 with TRBJ2-7, with D possibly matching TRBD2 (6 bases). The clonotype comes from a human donor with sarcoidosis (Löfgren's syndrome or another form), or a control subject (not recorded which). The DNA of the CDR3 is TGCAGTGCTAGCCCCTCCAAACTAGCTAGCTACGAGCAGTACTTC. Residues: CSASPSKLASYEQYF.